This entry lists 23 T cell receptor beta chains sequenced from one sample in a study of cytomegalovirus exposure and HLA in healthy donors. Use of 60 Vbeta and 13 Jbeta primers characterized the PCR. Method: immunoSEQ multiplex PCR; TCRdb's copy keeps in-frame clones and lacks some. The sample carries some 270,000 clones, about nine tenths recorded once. Input material: PBMCs. Receptors were obtained from a girl aged 2-10 years in good health and CMV-seronegative.

This clone was seen once. V and J are TRBV13 and TRBJ2-1; D might be TRBD2 (6 bases). The CDR3 is 15 residues long. The V end was cut by 0 bases, the J end by 5 bases, with 11 bases between. The germline gives CDR1 PRHDT, CDR2 FYEKMQ (reference sequence). CDR3 sequence reads: CASSLGLAENNEQFF. The CDR3 coding sequence is TGTGCCAGCAGCTTAGGACTAGCTGAAAACAATGAGCAGTTCTTC.

This chain joins TRBV2 and TRBJ2-7; 8 nucleotides align to TRBD1. Germline V gene lookup returns CDR1 SNHLY and CDR2 FYNNEI. The ends lost 5 bases at V and 3 bases at J; junction bases unmatched: 9. This CDR3 comprises 15 residues. The CDR3 loop is CASSRTGTGLYEQYF. The CDR3, as DNA: TGTGCCAGCAGTCGAACCGGGACAGGACTCTACGAGCAGTACTTC.

The chain links TRBV27 to TRBJ2-5, with 9 nucleotides matching TRBD2. Germline V gives CDR1 MNHEY, CDR2 SMNVEV (reference sequence). The CDR3 is 16 residues long. The V segment lost 3 bases and the J segment 5 bases; nucleotides outside the gene matches: 10. This CDR3 is CASSFLPQSGGETQYF. The CDR3 bases are TGTGCCAGCAGTTTCCTCCCCCAGAGCGGGGGGGAGACCCAGTACTTC.

J is TRBJ1-6 and V is TRBV18, with a tentative D call TRBD1 (6 bases). Germline-derived CDR1 and CDR2 are KGHSH and LQKENI. The ends were cut back, 3 bases at V and 2 bases at J, with 11 bases in the middle. The CDR3 spans 16 residues. Here the CDR3 reads CASSPERQAYNSPLHF. In nucleotides, the CDR3 is TGTGCCAGCTCACCGGAGCGACAGGCCTATAATTCACCCCTCCACTTT.

The chain carries TRBV7-2 and TRBJ1-2; 7 bases align to TRBD1. V was pared by 5 bases and J by 4 bases, with 4 bases of the junction left unmatched. CDR1 is SGHTA, CDR2 FQGNSA, per germline. The CDR3 consists of 13 residues. CDR3 in DNA: TGTGCCAGCAGCCCCCAGGGGGGCTATGGCTACACCTTC. Protein: CASSPQGGYGYTF.

The chain carries TRBV6-5 and TRBJ1-1, with 7 nucleotides matching TRBD1. The CDR3 is 14 residues long. Trimming at V came to 1 base and at J to 5 bases, leaving 4 bases not matched to a gene. Germline CDR1 is MNHEY and CDR2 is SVGAGI. The CDR3 reads CASSYLQGSTEAFF. CDR3 nucleotides: TGTGCCAGCAGTTACTTACAGGGGAGTACTGAAGCTTTCTTT.

The chain couples TRBV6-6 to TRBJ2-5, with 7 bases that match TRBD2. V trimming: 9 bases; J trimming: 0 bases; junction bases outside the gene matches: 4. Germline V gene data show CDR1 as MNHNY and CDR2 as SVGAGI (reference sequence). The CDR3 extends over 13 amino acids. CDR3 nucleotides: TGTGCCAGTAAAGCGGGGCACCAAGAGACCCAGTACTTC. Its translation is CASKAGHQETQYF.

The chain carries TRBV7-7 and TRBJ2-1; the D gene is possibly TRBD2 (6 bases). The CDR3 loop spans 14 amino acids. V was trimmed by 2 bases and J by 8 bases, leaving 13 bases between them. CDR1 is SSHAT and CDR2 is FNYEAQ in the germline V gene (reference sequence). The CDR3 DNA reads as TGTGCCAGCAGCTTATCCGGGAGTGCAGATGAGCAGTTCTTC. It specifies CASSLSGSADEQFF.

The genes are TRBV5-1 and TRBJ2-1; D possibly corresponds to TRBD2 (5 bases). The V and J ends lost 0 bases and 3 bases respectively, with 10 bases between them. The CDR3 runs 15 residues. Germline CDR1 is SGHRS and CDR2 is YFSETQ. CDR3 residues: CASSLVRTGYNEQFF. DNA for the CDR3: TGCGCCAGCAGCTTGGTGAGGACTGGCTACAATGAGCAGTTCTTC.

J is TRBJ2-1 and V is TRBV10-1; tentatively, D is TRBD1 (6 bases). Germline V gene data show CDR1 as WNHNN and CDR2 as SYGVQD (reference sequence). The V gene lost 0 bases and the J gene lost 7 bases, with 16 bases spanning the gap. There are 16 residues in the CDR3. CDR3 in amino acids: CASSESGPRQVNEQFF. The CDR3, as DNA: TGCGCCAGCAGTGAGTCGGGGCCGCGACAGGTTAATGAGCAGTTCTTC.

This chain joins TRBV29-1 and TRBJ2-3, with D unclear. The germline CDR1 and CDR2 sequences are SQVTM and ANQGSEA. The ends were cut back, 0 bases at V and 11 bases at J, with 9 bases in the middle. The CDR3 loop spans 11 amino acids. In DNA form, the CDR3 reads TGCAGCGTTGAAGATCAGACTTTGCAGTATTTT. Amino acid sequence: CSVEDQTLQYF.

J is TRBJ1-1 and V is TRBV30, with 9 bases fitting TRBD1. The CDR3 spans 15 residues. The germline gives CDR1 GTSNPN, CDR2 SVGIG (reference sequence). The V and J ends lost 5 bases and 0 bases, in that order; junction bases with no gene match: 7. CDR3 loop: CAWGHRGPMNTEAFF. The DNA of the CDR3 is TGTGCCTGGGGACACAGGGGGCCAATGAACACTGAAGCTTTCTTT. The full variable domain, its missing parts supplied by reference TRBV30 and TRBJ1-1, is SQTIHQWPATLVQPVGSPLSLECTVEGTSNPNLYWYRQAAGRGLQLLFYSVGIGQISSEVPQNLSASRPQDRQFILSSKKLLLSDSGFYLCAWGHRGPMNTEAFFGQGTRLTVV.

The chain has TRBV29-1 and TRBJ1-2; a weak D match, TRBD1 (5 bases). The CDR3 is 13 amino acids. V lost 0 bases to trimming and J lost 3 bases, with 8 bases between them. Germline V lookup: CDR1 SQVTM, CDR2 ANQGSEA. The CDR3 loop is CSVEDREDYGYTF. CDR3 coding DNA: TGCAGCGTTGAAGACAGGGAGGACTATGGCTACACCTTC.

The chain uses TRBV2 and TRBJ1-5, with D perhaps TRBD1 (5 bases). V lost 2 bases to trimming and J lost 2 bases, with 10 bases between them. The germline V gene has CDR1 SNHLY and CDR2 FYNNEI. The CDR3 extends over 15 amino acids. The CDR3 nucleotides read TGTGCCAGCAGTGAAAATACGGGGGGCAATCAGCCCCAGCATTTT. This gives the protein CASSENTGGNQPQHF.

The genes are TRBV6-4 and TRBJ2-2; 9 nucleotides align to TRBD1. J gave up 5 bases and V 6 bases, and 4 bases lay outside the gene matches. This CDR3 comprises 14 residues. The germline gives CDR1 MRHNA, CDR2 SNTAGT. The CDR3 is CASRQGAWTGELFF. Here the CDR3 DNA reads TGTGCCAGCAGACAGGGGGCATGGACCGGGGAGCTGTTTTTT.

The CDR3, as DNA: TGTGCCAGCTCACCACCAGATCTAGTCGGTCCAGAGACCCAGTACTTC. It encodes CASSPPDLVGPETQYF. The rearrangement joins TRBV18 to TRBJ2-5; D ambiguous. CDR1 is KGHSH and CDR2 is LQKENI in the germline V gene. V dropped 0 bases and J dropped 4 bases, with 15 bases sitting between them. There are 16 residues in the CDR3.

This clone has a handful of counts. The genes are TRBV2 and TRBJ1-1; D is possibly TRBD1 (5 bases). The CDR3 totals 15 residues. Trimming took 7 bases from V and 8 from J, leaving 23 bases between them. In germline, CDR1 is SNHLY, CDR2 FYNNEI. The CDR3 coding sequence is TGTGCCAGCACTCGCCACCCTCCTCGACAGAACGAAGCTTTCTTT. Translating it yields CASTRHPPRQNEAFF.

J is TRBJ2-7 and V is TRBV9, with TRBD2 identical over 9 bases. This CDR3 has 15 amino acids. Trimming took 4 bases from V and 6 from J; bases not matched to a gene: 11. CDR1 and CDR2 from the germline V gene are SGDLS and YYNGEE. CDR3 sequence (DNA): TGTGCCAGCAGCCCCGAATTGCGGGAGGGTAGCGAGCAGTACTTC. Translating gives CASSPELREGSEQYF.

This chain joins TRBV30 and TRBJ2-7, with D perhaps TRBD2 (5 bases). The germline V gene encodes CDR1 GTSNPN and CDR2 SVGIG (reference sequence). The CDR3 totals 17 residues. Trimming took 7 bases from V and 2 from J, leaving 27 bases between them. The CDR3 bases are TGTGCCTCGAACCGCTACCCTCCCGGGAAGGACCCCTACGAGCAGTACTTC. Translating it yields CASNRYPPGKDPYEQYF.

The chain links TRBV5-1 to TRBJ2-1; 10 bases align to TRBD2. The V gene's germline CDR1 is SGHRS and CDR2 YFSETQ. The CDR3 has 16 amino acids. Trimming cost V 4 bases and J 6 bases; bases outside gene matches: 10. The CDR3 region is CASSRPSGGASNEQFF. The CDR3 region has the DNA TGCGCCAGCAGCAGACCCAGCGGGGGGGCAAGCAATGAGCAGTTCTTC.

This clone was recorded once. This sequence joins TRBV18 and TRBJ2-3, with TRBD2 as a possible D gene (6 bases). V lost 5 bases and J lost 0, with 12 bases in between. Germline V gives CDR1 KGHSH, CDR2 LQKENI. The CDR3 covers 15 residues. The DNA of the CDR3 is TGTGCCAGCTCAGTCATCGGGGGTAGCACAGATACGCAGTATTTT. Amino acids: CASSVIGGSTDTQYF.

V is TRBV6-5 and J is TRBJ2-7; D uncertain. Per the germline V gene, CDR1 is MNHEY and CDR2 is SVGAGI. The CDR3 loop spans 13 amino acids. The ends were cut back, 5 bases at V and 3 bases at J, with 11 bases in the middle. The DNA for the CDR3 is TGTGCCAGCAGTACCCAAGACTTCTACGAGCAGTACTTC. It encodes CASSTQDFYEQYF.

J is TRBJ2-3 and V is TRBV6-1; TRBD2 aligns across 14 bases. With V trimmed by 4 bases and J by 5 bases, 5 bases remained unmatched. The CDR3 loop spans 16 amino acids. In germline, CDR1 is MNHNS, CDR2 SASEGT. The CDR3 DNA reads TGTGCCAGCAGTGGCCGGACTAGCGGGGGGAGAGATACGCAGTATTTT. Translated: CASSGRTSGGRDTQYF.